These T cell receptor beta chains were read from a single sample in a study of T cell responses to AZD1222 COVID-19 vaccine. The data were produced by immunoSEQ multiplex PCR, yet TCRdb's version contains in-frame clones alone and is incomplete. The sample has 130,000 to 150,000 clones, roughly 91% seen once. The sequencing here drew on peripheral blood, taken on day 0 of AZD1222 vaccination. The receptors were gathered from an adult in good health. CDR3s include the opening cysteine and the closing phenylalanine or tryptophan. D genes are given only for firm matches. Where a row states a size, it is once, few, many or the class of an expanded clone; other rows omit it.

V gene: TRBV10-1; D gene: -; J gene: TRBJ1-4; clone size: -; CDR3 DNA: TGCGCCAGCAGTGGTAACCTCGGTGAAAAACTGTTTTTT; CDR3 protein: CASSGNLGEKLFF
V gene: TRBV7-3; D gene: TRBD1; J gene: TRBJ1-1; clone size: -; CDR3 DNA: TGTGCCAGCAGCCCCGGACAGGGTGACACTGAAGCTTTCTTT; CDR3 protein: CASSPGQGDTEAFF
V gene: TRBV16; D gene: TRBD2; J gene: TRBJ2-1; clone size: once; CDR3 DNA: TGTGCCAGCAGCCCCTCCGGGCTAGCGGGAGCCCACAATGAGCAGTTCTTC; CDR3 protein: CASSPSGLAGAHNEQFF
V gene: TRBV3-1/TRBV3-2; D gene: -; J gene: TRBJ2-5; clone size: -; CDR3 DNA: TGTGCCAGCAGCCACGTCGGGGGAGAAGGAGAGACCCAGTACTTC; CDR3 protein: CASSHVGGEGETQYF
V gene: TRBV2; D gene: TRBD1; J gene: TRBJ1-2; clone size: -; CDR3 DNA: TGTGCCAGCGGTAGGACAGGGCTCGGCGGCTACACCTTC; CDR3 protein: CASGRTGLGGYTF
V gene: TRBV7-9; D gene: -; J gene: TRBJ2-7; clone size: -; CDR3 DNA: TGTGCCAGCAGCTTAGGATCAGGGGGAGGATACGAGCAGTACTTC; CDR3 protein: CASSLGSGGGYEQYF
V gene: TRBV4-1; D gene: -; J gene: TRBJ1-4; clone size: -; CDR3 DNA: TGCGCCAGCAGCCCACAGGGCCCCACTGCAACTAATGAAAAACTGTTTTTT; CDR3 protein: CASSPQGPTATNEKLFF
V gene: TRBV11-1; D gene: -; J gene: TRBJ1-4; clone size: -; CDR3 DNA: TGTGCCAGCAGCTTAGGACACACGAATGAAAAACTGTTTTTT; CDR3 protein: CASSLGHTNEKLFF
V gene: TRBV2; D gene: TRBD1; J gene: TRBJ1-2; clone size: -; CDR3 DNA: TGTGCCAGCAGTCGACAGGGGGTGAGCTATGGCTACACCTTC; CDR3 protein: CASSRQGVSYGYTF
V gene: TRBV2; D gene: -; J gene: TRBJ1-4; clone size: -; CDR3 DNA: TGTGCCAGCAGTGAAGCATTCTCAAATGAAAAACTGTTTTTT; CDR3 protein: CASSEAFSNEKLFF
V gene: TRBV2; D gene: -; J gene: TRBJ1-5; clone size: -; CDR3 DNA: TGTGCCAGCAATTTAGGGGTAAGCAATCAGCCCCAGCATTTT; CDR3 protein: CASNLGVSNQPQHF
V gene: TRBV9; D gene: TRBD2; J gene: TRBJ2-7; clone size: -; CDR3 DNA: TGTGCCAGCAGCCCAGGACTAGCGGGACGTACCTACGAGCAGTACTTC; CDR3 protein: CASSPGLAGRTYEQYF
V gene: TRBV5-1; D gene: -; J gene: TRBJ2-1; clone size: -; CDR3 DNA: TGCGCCAGCAGCCCCCGTGCGCTTGAGGCTTCTGAGCAGTTCTTC; CDR3 protein: CASSPRALEASEQFF
V gene: TRBV29-1; D gene: TRBD1; J gene: TRBJ2-5; clone size: -; CDR3 DNA: TGCAGCGTTGTCCTAGGACAGGGCGATGAGACCCAGTACTTC; CDR3 protein: CSVVLGQGDETQYF
V gene: TRBV12-5; D gene: -; J gene: TRBJ2-2; clone size: -; CDR3 DNA: TGTGCTAGTGGTTTGAGGGTCGGGGAGCTGTTTTTT; CDR3 protein: CASGLRVGELFF
V gene: TRBV4-1; D gene: -; J gene: TRBJ1-5; clone size: -; CDR3 DNA: TGCGCCAGCAGCCAAGCGAGGTTCAATCAGCCCCAGCATTTT; CDR3 protein: CASSQARFNQPQHF
V gene: TRBV9; D gene: TRBD2; J gene: TRBJ2-1; clone size: -; CDR3 DNA: TGTGCCAGCAGCTCTCGCGGGACTATCCACTACAATGAGCAGTTCTTC; CDR3 protein: CASSSRGTIHYNEQFF
V gene: TRBV5-1; D gene: -; J gene: TRBJ2-3; clone size: once; CDR3 DNA: TGCGCCAGCAGCCCCCGGGCCCAGCGCACAGATACGCAGTATTTT; CDR3 protein: CASSPRAQRTDTQYF
V gene: TRBV6-5; D gene: -; J gene: TRBJ1-2; clone size: -; CDR3 DNA: TGTGCCAGCAGTTATAGGGAGACCTATGGCTACACCTTC; CDR3 protein: CASSYRETYGYTF
V gene: TRBV29-1; D gene: -; J gene: TRBJ2-1; clone size: -; CDR3 DNA: TGCGGGGGGCGGGAGTACAATGAGCAGTTCTTC; CDR3 protein: CGGREYNEQFF
V gene: TRBV18; D gene: -; J gene: TRBJ2-1; clone size: -; CDR3 DNA: TGTGCCAGCTCCCCCAATTCCTACAATGAGCAGTTCTTC; CDR3 protein: CASSPNSYNEQFF
V gene: TRBV11-2; D gene: -; J gene: TRBJ2-6; clone size: -; CDR3 DNA: TGTGCCACCACCAACTTTGGGATCGCTGGGGCCAACGTCCTGACTTTC; CDR3 protein: CATTNFGIAGANVLTF
V gene: TRBV19; D gene: -; J gene: TRBJ2-1; clone size: few; CDR3 DNA: TGTGCCAGTAGTACCAATATAATAAATGAGCAGTTCTTC; CDR3 protein: CASSTNIINEQFF
V gene: TRBV7-2; D gene: TRBD1; J gene: TRBJ1-2; clone size: -; CDR3 DNA: TGTGCCAGCAGCTCTCAGGGGGCAGGGAACTATGGCTACACCTTC; CDR3 protein: CASSSQGAGNYGYTF
V gene: TRBV18; D gene: -; J gene: TRBJ1-3; clone size: few; CDR3 DNA: TGTGCCAGCTCTCAGGATTCTGGAAACACCATATATTTT; CDR3 protein: CASSQDSGNTIYF
V gene: TRBV6-5; D gene: -; J gene: TRBJ2-1; clone size: once; CDR3 DNA: TGTGCCAACCCTTTTTGTGCCTCGGTGGATGAGCAGTTCTTC; CDR3 protein: CANPFCASVDEQFF
V gene: TRBV7-9; D gene: -; J gene: TRBJ2-2; clone size: -; CDR3 DNA: TGTGCCAGCAGCTTTGGCCAGGGAGCCGGGGAGCTGTTTTTT; CDR3 protein: CASSFGQGAGELFF
V gene: TRBV7-2; D gene: TRBD1; J gene: TRBJ2-7; clone size: -; CDR3 DNA: TGTGCCAGCAGCTTGCAACAGGGGACAACCTACGAGCAGTACTTC; CDR3 protein: CASSLQQGTTYEQYF
V gene: TRBV12-3/TRBV12-4; D gene: -; J gene: TRBJ1-1; clone size: few; CDR3 DNA: TGTGCCAGCAGTTTAACCGAGGGCACTGAAGCTTTCTTT; CDR3 protein: CASSLTEGTEAFF
V gene: TRBV6-1; D gene: TRBD1; J gene: TRBJ2-5; clone size: -; CDR3 DNA: TGTGCCAGCAGTGAAGCGGTTGTTTACGGGACAGGGATTACCCAAGAGACCCAGTACTTC; CDR3 protein: CASSEAVVYGTGITQETQYF
V gene: TRBV24-1; D gene: TRBD1; J gene: TRBJ1-5; clone size: -; CDR3 DNA: TGTGCCACCAGTGATTTCGGGGACAGGGGACCCTTTAGCAATCAGCCCCAGCATTTT; CDR3 protein: CATSDFGDRGPFSNQPQHF
V gene: TRBV15; D gene: -; J gene: TRBJ2-1; clone size: once; CDR3 DNA: TGTGCCACCAGCACCCCACAGGGATATAGCAATGAGCAGTTCTTC; CDR3 protein: CATSTPQGYSNEQFF
V gene: TRBV2; D gene: -; J gene: TRBJ1-4; clone size: once; CDR3 DNA: TGTGCCAGCAGTAATCAGGAGGAAAAACTGTTTTTT; CDR3 protein: CASSNQEEKLFF
V gene: TRBV18; D gene: TRBD2; J gene: TRBJ2-6; clone size: -; CDR3 DNA: TGTGCCAGCTCATTAGCGGGAACCACTGGGGCCAACGTCCTGACTTTC; CDR3 protein: CASSLAGTTGANVLTF
V gene: TRBV6-5; D gene: -; J gene: TRBJ2-1; clone size: -; CDR3 DNA: TGTGCCAGCAGATCCGGACTAATAGATGAGCAGTTCTTC; CDR3 protein: CASRSGLIDEQFF
V gene: TRBV2; D gene: -; J gene: TRBJ1-1; clone size: -; CDR3 DNA: TGTGCCAGCATGAGAGAGGTGAACACTGAAGCTTTCTTT; CDR3 protein: CASMREVNTEAFF
V gene: TRBV7-8; D gene: -; J gene: TRBJ1-2; clone size: -; CDR3 DNA: TGTGCCAGCAGCCAAGGGGGTGGCTATGGCTACACCTTC; CDR3 protein: CASSQGGGYGYTF
V gene: TRBV7-2; D gene: -; J gene: TRBJ2-7; clone size: -; CDR3 DNA: TGTGCCAGCAGCCCACAGGGCAGGCTCAGCTCCTACGAGCAGTACTTC; CDR3 protein: CASSPQGRLSSYEQYF
V gene: TRBV2; D gene: -; J gene: TRBJ1-1; clone size: few; CDR3 DNA: TGTGCCAGCAGTGAAGAGGGAAACACTGAAGCTTTCTTT; CDR3 protein: CASSEEGNTEAFF
V gene: TRBV3-1/TRBV3-2; D gene: TRBD1; J gene: TRBJ1-1; clone size: -; CDR3 DNA: TGTGCCAGCAGCCTCAACAGGGGGGGCAAGAACACTGAAGCTTTCTTT; CDR3 protein: CASSLNRGGKNTEAFF
V gene: TRBV27; D gene: -; J gene: TRBJ1-1; clone size: -; CDR3 DNA: TGTGCCAGCAGCTACAGCCATCGGGACACTGAAGCTTTCTTT; CDR3 protein: CASSYSHRDTEAFF
V gene: TRBV7-2; D gene: TRBD2; J gene: TRBJ2-5; clone size: -; CDR3 DNA: TGTGCCAGCAGCTCGTTAGCGGGGGGACAAGAGACCCAGTACTTC; CDR3 protein: CASSSLAGGQETQYF
V gene: TRBV6-2/TRBV6-3; D gene: TRBD1; J gene: TRBJ2-5; clone size: -; CDR3 DNA: TGTGCCAGCAGTTACGGACAGGGGGCACTTTCAGAGACCCAGTACTTC; CDR3 protein: CASSYGQGALSETQYF
V gene: TRBV3-1/TRBV3-2; D gene: -; J gene: TRBJ1-5; clone size: -; CDR3 DNA: TGTGCCAGCAGCCAAGATCTTCAGGGGCGCGTCGATCAGCCCCAGCATTTT; CDR3 protein: CASSQDLQGRVDQPQHF
V gene: TRBV6-5; D gene: -; J gene: TRBJ1-2; clone size: -; CDR3 DNA: TGTGCCAGCAGTATAGACTATGGCTACACCTTC; CDR3 protein: CASSIDYGYTF
V gene: TRBV7-6; D gene: -; J gene: TRBJ2-1; clone size: -; CDR3 DNA: TGTGCCAGCAGCTTTGTAGGATCCTACAATGAGCAGTTCTTC; CDR3 protein: CASSFVGSYNEQFF
V gene: TRBV21-1; D gene: -; J gene: TRBJ2-2; clone size: once; CDR3 DNA: TGTGCCAGCAGCCTTGAGGGGGAATGTGGGGAGCTGTTTTTT; CDR3 protein: CASSLEGECGELFF
V gene: TRBV24-1; D gene: -; J gene: TRBJ1-5; clone size: -; CDR3 DNA: TGTGCCCCCTCCTGGGAGGGTCCTAGCAATCAGCCCCAGCATTTT; CDR3 protein: CAPSWEGPSNQPQHF
V gene: TRBV27; D gene: -; J gene: TRBJ1-1; clone size: few; CDR3 DNA: TGTGCCAGCAGTCCCCTGGGACAACCGAACACTGAAGCTTTCTTT; CDR3 protein: CASSPLGQPNTEAFF
V gene: TRBV5-1; D gene: TRBD1; J gene: TRBJ2-7; clone size: -; CDR3 DNA: TGCGCCAGCAGCTTTGGACAGGGGGCTTTGTACGAGCAGTACTTC; CDR3 protein: CASSFGQGALYEQYF